The rows below give T cell receptor beta chains drawn from one sample of a study of cytomegalovirus exposure and HLA in healthy donors. This table comes from immunoSEQ multiplex PCR, and its TCRdb copy is limited to in-frame clones, with some not included. The sample records around 240,000 clones, about 90% being singletons. The sample consisted of PBMCs. All receptors derive from a woman between 18 and 29 years old in good health and CMV-seronegative. The CDR3 runs from the conserved cysteine through the conserved F or W. A D gene is named only where the DNA matches it firmly. Size is omitted from some rows. Given values are once, few, many or a class for expanded clones.

J gene,clone size,D gene,V gene,CDR3 DNA,CDR3 protein
TRBJ2-6,.,TRBD2,TRBV5-6,TGTGCCAGCAGCCTCGGACTAGCGGGGCTAGGCTCTGGGGCCAACGTCCTGACTTTC,CASSLGLAGLGSGANVLTF
TRBJ1-6,.,.,TRBV27,TGTGCCAGCAGTTTAGGGGGCAGGGTCTATAATTCACCCCTCCACTTT,CASSLGGRVYNSPLHF
TRBJ2-1,.,TRBD2,TRBV6-6,TGTGCCAGCAGTTACTCGACGGGGGGGGCCGATGAGCAGTTCTTC,CASSYSTGGADEQFF
TRBJ2-3,.,TRBD1,TRBV6-5,TGTGCCAGCAGCCAGAGACAGGGGAAAGATACGCAGTATTTT,CASSQRQGKDTQYF
TRBJ2-3,.,.,TRBV10-2,TGCGCCAGCAGTATTACTCTAATCACAGATACGCAGTATTTT,CASSITLITDTQYF
TRBJ1-6,once,.,TRBV7-8,TGTGCCAGCAGCTTAGCCGAACAGGGAGGGTCACCCCTCCACTTT,CASSLAEQGGSPLHF
TRBJ1-6,.,TRBD1,TRBV6-5,TGTGCCAGCAGGGGGGGACAGGGGTTTAATTCACCCCTCCACTTT,CASRGGQGFNSPLHF
TRBJ1-5,.,TRBD1,TRBV7-2,TGTGCCAGCAGTCTCGACAGGGGGGCAACAGGTGGCAATCAGCCCCAGCATTTT,CASSLDRGATGGNQPQHF
TRBJ2-3,.,TRBD1,TRBV7-9,TGTGCCAGCAGCCCCAAGGACAGGAGCACAGATACGCAGTATTTT,CASSPKDRSTDTQYF
TRBJ1-3,.,.,TRBV5-1,TGCGCCAGCAGCTTGGGGGCCGGCCACTCTGGAAACACCATATATTTT,CASSLGAGHSGNTIYF
TRBJ1-2,.,TRBD1,TRBV29-1,TGCAGCGTGTTCGACAGGGAAATCTATGGCTACACCTTC,CSVFDREIYGYTF
TRBJ1-2,.,TRBD1,TRBV19,TGTGCCAGTAGTGGACAGGCCTCCTTCTTTAACTATGGCTACACCTTC,CASSGQASFFNYGYTF
TRBJ2-7,.,TRBD1,TRBV6-5,TGTGCCAGTGGACAGGGGGCCACCTACGAGCAGTACTTC,CASGQGATYEQYF
TRBJ1-5,.,.,TRBV19,TGTGCCAGTAGAGAGGACATTAATATCAATCAGCCCCAGCATTTT,CASREDININQPQHF
TRBJ1-5,.,TRBD1,TRBV4-2,TGTGCCAGCAGCCAAGATAGAGGACAGGGATATCAGCCCCAGCATTTT,CASSQDRGQGYQPQHF
TRBJ1-2,.,TRBD1,TRBV4-1,TGCGCCAGCAGCCCCGGGACAGTTCTTAACTATGGCTACACCTTC,CASSPGTVLNYGYTF
TRBJ1-2,.,.,TRBV15,TGTGCCACCAGCAGAGACGAGGGGGGGAGCTATGGCTACACCTTC,CATSRDEGGSYGYTF
TRBJ2-5,.,TRBD2,TRBV9,TGTGCCAGCAGCGTAGGCGGGGGCCAAGAGACCCAGTACTTC,CASSVGGGQETQYF
TRBJ2-4,.,.,TRBV28,TGTGCCAGCACCCTAGGGGGAGTCAAAAACATTCAGTACTTC,CASTLGGVKNIQYF
TRBJ1-1,.,TRBD1,TRBV28,TGTGCCAGCAGTCCCCGGACAGGGGTATGGGACACTGAAGCTTTCTTT,CASSPRTGVWDTEAFF
TRBJ1-4,.,TRBD1,TRBV6-1,TGTGCCAGCAGTGGAGGGACAGGGGGCTTTGGTGAAAAACTGTTTTTT,CASSGGTGGFGEKLFF
TRBJ2-2,.,.,TRBV19,TGTGCCAGTAGTATTGATCGGGACGGTACGGGGGAGAACACCGGGGAGCTGTTTTTT,CASSIDRDGTGENTGELFF
TRBJ2-7,.,TRBD1,TRBV4-3,TGCGCCAGCAGCCAAGAAAGCAGGGGGTCCTACGAGCAGTACTTC,CASSQESRGSYEQYF
TRBJ1-5,.,.,TRBV7-2,TGTGCCAGCAGCTTAGCCCCCGCAGATAGCAATCAGCCCCAGCATTTT,CASSLAPADSNQPQHF
TRBJ2-1,.,TRBD2,TRBV9,TGTGCCAGCAGCGTAGCGGGGGGGCACAATGAGCAGTTCTTC,CASSVAGGHNEQFF
TRBJ2-1,.,TRBD1,TRBV5-1,TGCGCCAGCAGCTTGGGGCAGGGGGACTACAATGAGCAGTTCTTC,CASSLGQGDYNEQFF
TRBJ1-2,.,.,TRBV7-2,TGTGCCAGCAGCTTTAAACAGGGTCCTAACTATGGCTACACCTTC,CASSFKQGPNYGYTF
TRBJ2-5,once,.,TRBV6-1,TGTGCCAGCGAGTTTTCCGGGAGACAGACCCAGTACTTC,CASEFSGRQTQYF
TRBJ1-4,few,.,TRBV27,TGTGCCAGCTCCCTTTTCCAGGGTGGTGGAAAACTGTTTTTT,CASSLFQGGGKLFF
TRBJ2-5,.,TRBD2,TRBV5-1,TGCGCCAGCAGCTTGGAGCCCCTAGCGGGGGGAGAGACCCAGTACTTC,CASSLEPLAGGETQYF
TRBJ1-1,.,TRBD1,TRBV29-1,TGCAGCGTCAGAGGACAGGGCAGGACTGAAGCTTTCTTT,CSVRGQGRTEAFF
TRBJ2-2,.,.,TRBV5-4,TGTGCCAGCAGCGCCGGGAGTCCGAACACCGGGGAGCTGTTTTTT,CASSAGSPNTGELFF
TRBJ2-5,.,.,TRBV7-7,TGTGCTAGCAGCTCGACTAGTGGGGGGGAGACCCAGTACTTC,CASSSTSGGETQYF
TRBJ1-1,.,TRBD1,TRBV4-2,TGTGCCAGCAGCCAAGTTCAGGGGGTAGGTACTGAAGCTTTCTTT,CASSQVQGVGTEAFF
TRBJ2-1,.,.,TRBV27,TGTGCCAGCAGTTTTCTCTCATCAGGGGCAAGCGAGCAGTTCTTC,CASSFLSSGASEQFF
TRBJ2-1,.,TRBD2,TRBV5-8,TGTGCCAGCATAATAGCGGGGGGATATGAGCAGTTCTTC,CASIIAGGYEQFF
TRBJ2-3,.,.,TRBV5-1,TGCGCCAGCAGCTTCGGTTTAGCTACAGATACGCAGTATTTT,CASSFGLATDTQYF
TRBJ2-1,.,TRBD2,TRBV30,TGTGCCTGGAGTGTAGACTTATATACGCTAGCGGGGGACGGTGAGCAGTTCTTC,CAWSVDLYTLAGDGEQFF
TRBJ1-4,.,.,TRBV7-6,TGTGCCAGCAGCTTATACTCAACTAATGAAAAACTGTTTTTT,CASSLYSTNEKLFF
TRBJ1-2,.,TRBD1,TRBV7-9,TGTGCCAGCAGCTTAGAAGGACAGGGGAGGCATGGCTACACCTTC,CASSLEGQGRHGYTF
TRBJ2-3,.,TRBD2,TRBV6-1,TGTGCCAGCAGTGAATGGGGAAGCGGGGGGGATGGAGATACGCAGTATTTT,CASSEWGSGGDGDTQYF
TRBJ1-1,.,.,TRBV7-6,TGTGCCAGCAGCTTAGGCGCGGGGTTTCAGGTCTTGGAAAACACTGAAGCTTTCTTT,CASSLGAGFQVLENTEAFF
TRBJ1-4,.,.,TRBV7-8,TGTGCCAGCAGCCACAACCCTGCTCGGGATGGTGTGTTTTTT,CASSHNPARDGVFF
TRBJ2-3,.,TRBD1,TRBV9,TGTGCCAGCAGCGTAGGGACAGGAGTTTTCTCTAGCACAGATACGCAGTATTTT,CASSVGTGVFSSTDTQYF
TRBJ1-1,.,TRBD1,TRBV27,TGTGCCAGCAGTTTAGACAGGGCGAACACTGAAGCTTTCTTT,CASSLDRANTEAFF
TRBJ1-3,.,.,TRBV5-4,TGTGCCAGCAGCTTGCGTGGGCTCGGAAACACCATATATTTT,CASSLRGLGNTIYF
TRBJ1-3,few,.,TRBV4-1,TGCGCCAGCAGCCACCCTATCGGACAGAGAGGAAACACCATATATTTT,CASSHPIGQRGNTIYF
TRBJ1-5,.,.,TRBV6-1,TGTGCCAGCAGGAGGATTGGCAATCAGCCCCAGCATTTT,CASRRIGNQPQHF
TRBJ1-5,.,.,TRBV27,TGTGCCAGCAGTTTAGCGCGGGTTGTGGGTCAGCCCCAGCATTTT,CASSLARVVGQPQHF
TRBJ1-1,once,.,TRBV9,TGTGCCAGCAGCCCCCCGGACGGGATTTCTGCGGCTTTCTTT,CASSPPDGISAAFF
TRBJ2-7,.,TRBD2,TRBV5-6,TGTGCCAGCAGCCTCTCGGGGGGGGGCTACGAGCAGTACTTC,CASSLSGGGYEQYF
TRBJ1-5,.,TRBD1,TRBV7-2,TGTGCCAGCAGCTTGACAGGGTCGAATCAGCCCCAGCATTTT,CASSLTGSNQPQHF
TRBJ1-6,.,.,TRBV4-1,TGCGCCAGCAGCCAGGCCCGACAGGAGTATAATTCACCCCTCCACTTT,CASSQARQEYNSPLHF
TRBJ1-2,.,TRBD1,TRBV11-2,TGTGCCAGCAGCTTAAAGGGGGCGTTGGGCTACACCTTC,CASSLKGALGYTF
TRBJ2-1,.,TRBD1,TRBV27,TGTGCCAGCAGTTTAATGGACAGGGCGGTGAATGAGCAGTTCTTC,CASSLMDRAVNEQFF
TRBJ1-2,.,.,TRBV9,TGTGCCAGCAGCGTAGATTCCGGGACATTATATGGCTACACCTTC,CASSVDSGTLYGYTF